Sequencing of this TCR beta chain was carried out in a study of T-cell memory formation after mild COVID-19. From germline, CDR1 is SGHAT and CDR2 FQNNGV. The CDR3 contains 16 residues. J gave up 2 bases and V 2 bases, and 5 bases lay outside the gene matches. This clonotype was counted only a few times. TCRdb itself ran the 5' RACE reads through MiXCR, one entry per CDR3 protein. The repertoire holds around 340,000 distinct CDR3 sequences, around an eighth seen once, with 22% in the top ten. The sequence came from a man between 18 and 29 years old who had mild COVID-19 (a few samples of this study predate the infection). Cell type and time point are not known. Sequencing was performed on PBMCs or a T cell subset sorted from them (not recorded which). The chain recombines TRBV11-2 with TRBJ2-3; 9 bases line up with TRBD1. The CDR3 DNA reads TGTGCCAGCAGCTTATTTTGGACAGGGGACACAGATACGCAGTATTTT. Residues: CASSLFWTGDTDTQYF.